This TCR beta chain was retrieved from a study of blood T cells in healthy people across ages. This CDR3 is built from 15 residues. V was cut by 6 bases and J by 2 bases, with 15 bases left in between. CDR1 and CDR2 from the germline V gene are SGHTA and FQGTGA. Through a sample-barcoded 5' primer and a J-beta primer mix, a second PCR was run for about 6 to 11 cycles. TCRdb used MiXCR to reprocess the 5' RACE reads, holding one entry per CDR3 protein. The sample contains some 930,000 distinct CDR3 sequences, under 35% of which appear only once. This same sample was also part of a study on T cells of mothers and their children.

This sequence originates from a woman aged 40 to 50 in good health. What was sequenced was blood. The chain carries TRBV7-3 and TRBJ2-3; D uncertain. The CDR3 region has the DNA TGTGCCAGCAGTGTGGGGTTTTCTTACACAGATACGCAGTATTTT. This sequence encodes CASSVGFSYTDTQYF. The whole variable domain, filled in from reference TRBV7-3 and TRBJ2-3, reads GAGVSQTPSNKVTEKGKYVELRCDPISGHTALYWYRQSLGQGPEFLIYFQGTGAADDSGLPNDRFFAVRPEGSVSTLKIQRTERGDSAVYLCASSVGFSYTDTQYFGPGTRLTVL.